The 7 T cell receptor beta chains below all came from one sample that was sequenced in a study of blood T cell dynamics during melanoma immunotherapy. Time point denoted: pre-treatment baseline. Clones were read by immunoSEQ multiplex PCR, and TCRdb kept only the in-frame ones, dropping some. Of approximately 7,000 clones in the sample, 75% to 90% were seen once. The sequencing here drew on blood, taken from a patient treated with checkpoint blockade. The receptor set was obtained from a human donor with melanoma. Some clones in this sample may be carry-over from other donors' samples.

This clone was counted between two and nine times. The chain employs TRBV15 and TRBJ2-1; D possibly uses TRBD1 or TRBD2 (5 bases each). The germline V and J ends were trimmed by 4 bases and 6 bases, with 16 bases remaining between them. The length of the CDR3 is 15 residues. CDR1 is LNHNV, CDR2 YYDKDF, per germline (reference sequence). The CDR3 nucleotides are TGTGCCACCAGCACCGAGTGGGGGAGCTTCAATGAGCAGTTCTTC. The encoded protein is CATSTEWGSFNEQFF. Full variable domain (missing parts from reference TRBV15 and TRBJ2-1): DAMVIQNPRYQVTQFGKPVTLSCSQTLNHNVMYWYQQKSSQAPKLLFHYYDKDFNNEADTPDNFQSRRPNTSFCFLDIRSPGLGDTAMYLCATSTEWGSFNEQFFGPGTRLTVL.

V usage is TRBV21-1 and J usage is TRBJ2-4; TRBD1, as called in the table, went unchecked against the DNA. TRBV21-1 constitutes a pseudogene. This CDR3 comprises 16 residues. CDR3 coding DNA: TGTGCCAGCAGCAAAGCGACAGGGGGAGCCAAAAACATTCAGTACTTC. Its protein is CASSKATGGAKNIQYF.

The chain links TRBV29-1 to TRBJ2-3; 9 bases map to TRBD2. In germline, CDR1 is SQVTM, CDR2 ANQGSEA. CDR3 size: 13 residues. V shed 5 bases, J shed 1 base, and the junction held 1 base outside the gene matches. CDR3 sequence (DNA): TGCAGCGTTAAGCGGGAGGGCACAGATACGCAGTATTTT. Residues: CSVKREGTDTQYF.

V and J are TRBV5-4 and TRBJ2-2, with no clear D. CDR3 length equals 16 residues. Trimming took 3 bases from V and 3 from J, leaving 15 bases between them. Germline CDR1 reads SGHNT; CDR2 reads YYREEE (reference sequence). For the CDR3, the DNA is TGTGCCAGCAGCTGGCCCTGGGCAGAACACACCGGGGAGCTGTTTTTT. This translates into CASSWPWAEHTGELFF. The entire variable domain, with the rest obtained from reference TRBV5-4 and TRBJ2-2, is as follows: ETGVTQSPTHLIKTRGQQVTLRCSSQSGHNTVSWYQQALGQGPQFIFQYYREEENGRGNFPPRFSGLQFPNYSSELNVNALELDDSALYLCASSWPWAEHTGELFFGEGSRLTVL.

The V gene is TRBV6-4, the J gene TRBJ2-1; the match to TRBD2 covers 9 bases. Germline V CDR1 and CDR2: MRHNA, SNTAGT. Losses at the gene ends were 2 bases for V and 12 bases for J; bases not matched to a gene: 11. This CDR3 comprises 15 residues. In DNA form, the CDR3 reads TGTGCCAGCAGTGACACTAGCGGGCTCGGGAGGGGGCAGTTCTTC. It encodes CASSDTSGLGRGQFF.

The chain is built from TRBV27 and TRBJ1-1; D unclear. The germline gives CDR1 MNHEY, CDR2 SMNVEV (reference sequence). There are 13 residues in the CDR3. The germline V and J ends were trimmed by 5 bases and 7 bases, with 14 bases remaining between them. The CDR3 is CASSLSWGGEAFF. The CDR3 nucleotides are TGTGCCAGCAGTCTCTCGTGGGGAGGTGAAGCTTTCTTT.

The V gene is TRBV30, the J gene TRBJ1-1, with 7 bases matching TRBD1. The germline gives CDR1 GTSNPN, CDR2 SVGIG (reference sequence). V dropped 1 base and J dropped 1; count of bases not matched to a gene: 0. The CDR3 is 13 residues long. CDR3 bases: TGTGCCTGGAGTGGGACAGGGAACACTGAAGCTTTCTTT. Translation: CAWSGTGNTEAFF.